This paragraph covers one TCR beta chain sequence. TCRdb re-derived calls from the PCR reads in MiXCR, one entry per CDR3 protein. This table has more than 1,500 distinct CDR3 sequences, 40% to 50% appearing once. These data are taken from a study of immune characterization of retroperitoneal liposarcoma. The CDR3 length is 16 residues. Germline V CDR1 and CDR2: SGHVS, FNYEAQ. The material sequenced was tumor tissue. The receptor's source is a female donor with retroperitoneal liposarcoma. J is TRBJ2-1 and V is TRBV7-6; D remains ambiguous. Near its end, the DNA agrees better with TRBJ2-7, so the J call may be wrong. CDR3 sequence reads: CASSLGPTQDGYEQYF. The CDR3 DNA reads TGTGCCAGCAGCTTAGGCCCCACCCAGGATGGCTATGAGCAGTACTTC.